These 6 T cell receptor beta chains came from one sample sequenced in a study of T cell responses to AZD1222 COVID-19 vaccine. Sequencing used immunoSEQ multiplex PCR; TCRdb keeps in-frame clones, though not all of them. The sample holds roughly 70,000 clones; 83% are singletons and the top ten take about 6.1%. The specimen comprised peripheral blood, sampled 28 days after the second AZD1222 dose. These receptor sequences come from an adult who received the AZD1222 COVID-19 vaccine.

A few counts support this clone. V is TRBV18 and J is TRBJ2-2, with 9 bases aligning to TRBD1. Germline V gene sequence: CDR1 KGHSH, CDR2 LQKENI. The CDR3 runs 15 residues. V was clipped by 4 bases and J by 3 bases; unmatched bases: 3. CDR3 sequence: CASSLTGGDTGELFF. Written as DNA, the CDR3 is TGTGCCAGCTCACTCACAGGGGGCGACACCGGGGAGCTGTTTTTT. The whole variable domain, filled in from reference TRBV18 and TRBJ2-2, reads NAGVMQNPRHLVRRRGQEARLRCSPMKGHSHVYWYRQLPEEGLKFMVYLQKENIIDESGMPKERFSAEFPKEGPSILRIQQVVRGDSAAYFCASSLTGGDTGELFFGEGSRLTVL.

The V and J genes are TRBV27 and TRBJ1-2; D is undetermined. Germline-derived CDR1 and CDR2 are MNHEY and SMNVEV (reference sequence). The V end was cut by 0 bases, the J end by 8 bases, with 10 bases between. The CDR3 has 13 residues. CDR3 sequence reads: CASSLSDGAGYTF. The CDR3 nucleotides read TGTGCCAGCAGTTTATCGGACGGAGCCGGCTACACCTTC.

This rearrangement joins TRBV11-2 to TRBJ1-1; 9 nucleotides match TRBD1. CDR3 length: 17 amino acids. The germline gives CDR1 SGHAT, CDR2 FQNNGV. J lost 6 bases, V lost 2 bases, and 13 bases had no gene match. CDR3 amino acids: CASSLRVGTGRHAEAFF. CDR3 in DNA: TGTGCCAGCAGCTTAAGAGTGGGGACAGGGAGGCACGCTGAAGCTTTCTTT.

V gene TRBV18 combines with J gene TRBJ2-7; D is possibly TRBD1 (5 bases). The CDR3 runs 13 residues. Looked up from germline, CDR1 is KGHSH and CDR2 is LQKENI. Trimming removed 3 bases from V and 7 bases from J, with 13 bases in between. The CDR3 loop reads CASSPDSWREQYF. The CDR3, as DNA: TGTGCCAGCTCACCTGACAGTTGGCGGGAGCAGTACTTC.

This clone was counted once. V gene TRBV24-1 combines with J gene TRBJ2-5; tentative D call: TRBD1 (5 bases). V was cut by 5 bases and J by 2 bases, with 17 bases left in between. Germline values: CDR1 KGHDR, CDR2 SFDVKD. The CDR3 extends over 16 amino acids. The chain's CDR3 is CATSATYKGSQETQYF. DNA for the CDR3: TGTGCCACCAGTGCAACTTACAAGGGGTCTCAAGAGACCCAGTACTTC.

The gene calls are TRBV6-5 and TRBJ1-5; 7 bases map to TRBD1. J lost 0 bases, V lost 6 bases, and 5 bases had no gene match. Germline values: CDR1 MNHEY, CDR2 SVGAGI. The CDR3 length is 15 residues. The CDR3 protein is CASSRAGGSNQPQHF. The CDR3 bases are TGTGCCAGCAGCCGAGCAGGGGGTAGCAATCAGCCCCAGCATTTT.